Sequencing of this TCR beta chain was carried out in a study of blood T cell repertoires in COVID-19. On the study more broadly: Researchers got acute and convalescent COVID-19 samples from the United States, Italy and Spain. Sources were T cells, B-cell-depleted T cells, or PBMCs; the material itself was cDNA or gDNA.

Authors' data handling: Cell counts per sample came from amplifying reference gene primers. Data came from immunoSEQ multiplex PCR; TCRdb stores just in-frame clones and leaves some out. D and trimming come from the DNA, and the V and J calls and clone size come from that table. The sample lists approximately 160,000 clones, roughly 90% occurring once. The V gene end was trimmed by 7 bases and the J gene end by 12 bases; junction bases not matched to a gene: 9. CDR3 size: 13 residues. Germline V gene data show CDR1 as SNHLY and CDR2 as FYNNEI. The sequence derives from a man in his 60s with active or convalescent COVID-19. Sequenced input: peripheral blood. The chain employs TRBV2 and TRBJ2-1, with 10 bases fitting TRBD2. The chain's CDR3 is CASTSSGRVSQFF. For the CDR3, the DNA is TGTGCCAGCACCTCTAGCGGGAGAGTGTCGCAGTTCTTC.